This TCR beta chain stems from a study of shared clonotypes between healthy human individuals. General observations from the study: Shared across a few donors were 4% to 5% of the naive CD4 clonotypes.

Genomic DNA (from each subset) was split evenly across several immunoSEQ plates. Here immunoSEQ multiplex PCR was the method, and the copy in TCRdb shows in-frame clones only, minus some. The table lists under 650,000 clones, 90% to 96% of them singletons. A CD45RA-negative memory subset and a CD45RA+ naive subset were separated from the CD4+ cells. The germline V and J ends were trimmed by 8 bases and 1 base, with 8 bases remaining between them. This CDR3 has 12 residues. The germline V gene encodes CDR1 MDHEN and CDR2 SYDVKM. Comment on this clone: Its specificity is unknown.

Sequencing was carried out using naive CD4+ T cells sorted from blood. Subset defined: CD45RA+ positively selected. The receptor was isolated from a woman in her thirties in good health. This chain links TRBV28 with TRBJ1-1, with TRBD1 as a possible D gene (5 bases). The CDR3 spells CASAGQNTEAFF. CDR3 nucleotides: TGTGCCAGCGCCGGACAGAACACTGAAGCTTTCTTT.